This T cell receptor (beta chain) was captured by sequencing in a study of early T cells in non-severe SARS-CoV-2 infection. V was trimmed by 5 bases and J by 1 base, leaving 11 bases between them. The germline CDR1 and CDR2 sequences are SGHVS and FQNEAQ. The CDR3 covers 14 residues. Each cDNA molecule carried a unique molecular identifier. TCRdb independently ran MiXCR on the 5' RACE reads; one entry per CDR3 protein. The sample shows some 40,000 distinct CDR3 sequences, around 5% of them seen only once. This clonotype was sampled from an adult who was a healthcare worker with PCR-confirmed SARS-CoV-2 infection or an uninfected control (not recorded which). J is TRBJ1-1 and V is TRBV7-8; no firm D call. Sequencing was done on a sample of whole blood. CDR3 nucleotide sequence: TGTGCCAGCAGCCCTGGTCTGGCGAACACTGAAGCTTTCTTT. It specifies CASSPGLANTEAFF. Combining the CDR3 with reference TRBV7-8 and TRBJ1-1 gives the whole variable domain GAGVSQSPRYKVAKRGQDVALRCDPISGHVSLFWYQQALGQGPEFLTYFQNEAQLDKSGLPSDRFFAERPEGSVSTLKIQRTQQEDSAVYLCASSPGLANTEAFFGQGTRLTVV.